Shown below are 27 T cell receptor beta chains from a single sample sequenced in a study of cytomegalovirus exposure and HLA in healthy donors. PCR was performed using 60 Vbeta and 13 Jbeta primers. Repertoires were generated with immunoSEQ multiplex PCR, while TCRdb's copy carries only in-frame clones and drops some. The table has fewer than 150,000 clones, about 74% seen once. The sample consisted of PBMCs. Every receptor here comes from a woman aged 50 to 65 in good health and CMV-seropositive.

This sequence joins TRBV25-1 and TRBJ2-3; 11 bases agree with TRBD2. The CDR3 contains 16 residues. With V trimmed by 6 bases and J by 1 base, 6 bases remained unmatched. Germline-derived CDR1 and CDR2 are MGHDK and SYGVNS. CDR3 protein: CASSLTSGERTDTQYF. The CDR3 DNA reads TGTGCCAGCAGCCTGACTAGCGGGGAACGCACAGATACGCAGTATTTT.

The chain carries TRBV6-1 and TRBJ1-2, with D possibly TRBD1 on 5 matching bases. The CDR3 contains 14 residues. V was pared by 1 base and J by 8 bases, with 14 bases between. Germline V gene lookup returns CDR1 MNHNS and CDR2 SASEGT. CDR3 region: CASSEGDSRWGYTF. CDR3 DNA sequence: TGTGCCAGCAGTGAAGGGGACTCCCGTTGGGGCTACACCTTC.

The rearrangement joins TRBV5-6 to TRBJ1-1; TRBD1 matches 7 bases. V dropped 2 bases and J dropped 5; count of bases not matched to a gene: 9. CDR3 length: 15 residues. Germline assignment: CDR1 SGHDT and CDR2 YYEEEE. CDR3 region: CASSLGQVSRTEAFF. The CDR3 DNA follows: TGTGCCAGCAGCTTAGGACAGGTTTCGAGGACTGAAGCTTTCTTT.

This clone was counted only a few times. This chain uses TRBV6-6 with TRBJ2-2; possible D gene TRBD2, 6 bases. Germline loops: CDR1 MNHNY, CDR2 SVGAGI (reference sequence). The CDR3 spans 12 residues. Trimming took 10 bases from V and 0 from J, leaving 6 bases between them. CDR3 DNA: TGTGCCACGGGAGCGAACACCGGGGAGCTGTTTTTT. Translated, it gives CATGANTGELFF.

The chain combines TRBV29-1 with TRBJ1-1, with D perhaps TRBD1 (6 bases). CDR1 SQVTM and CDR2 ANQGSEA come from the germline V gene. V lost 5 bases to trimming and J lost 1 base, with 17 bases between them. The CDR3 extends over 15 amino acids. The CDR3 DNA reads TGCAGCGTTCGAACGGGGGGGGGCCGGAACACTGAAGCTTTCTTT. Translated: CSVRTGGGRNTEAFF.

As regards this clone: Its ends do not fully match the called genes, so a read error is possible. The J gene is TRBJ2-7, the V gene TRBV9; 7 bases line up with TRBD1. Germline CDR1 reads SGDLS; CDR2 reads YYNGEE. The CDR3 runs to 18 residues. CDR3 residues: CASSVVRSPGTASYEQHF. Written as DNA, the CDR3 is TGTGCCAGCAGCGTTGTAAGGAGTCCCGGGACAGCCTCCTACGAGCAGCACTTC.

The genes are TRBV7-2 and TRBJ1-1; D may be TRBD1 (6 bases). CDR1 is SGHTA and CDR2 is FQGNSA in the germline V gene. The CDR3 has 16 residues. Trimming stripped 3 bases from V and 1 base from J, with 15 bases between. The CDR3 spells CASSLGFGTRNTEAFF. The CDR3 DNA reads as TGTGCCAGCAGCTTGGGGTTCGGGACAAGGAACACTGAAGCTTTCTTT.

The chain links TRBV5-4 to TRBJ2-4; 10 bases map to TRBD2. Germline CDR1 reads SGHNT; CDR2 reads YYREEE (reference sequence). The CDR3 spans 16 residues. V lost 5 bases, J lost 2 bases, and 7 bases stayed unmatched. DNA of the CDR3: TGTGCCAGCAGGGAAGCGGGGGGGCCGACCAAAAACATTCAGTACTTC. It codes for CASREAGGPTKNIQYF.

The gene calls are TRBV4-1 and TRBJ2-1, with a tentative D call TRBD2 (6 bases). This CDR3 is 18 amino acids long. The V end lost 0 bases, the J end lost 0 bases, and 15 bases lay between the germline ends. Per germline, CDR1 MGHRA and CDR2 YSYEKL. The CDR3 loop is CASSQDQAAGSSYNEQFF. The DNA for the CDR3 is TGCGCCAGCAGCCAAGATCAGGCGGCGGGGAGCTCCTACAATGAGCAGTTCTTC.

Turning to this clone: Other DNA sequences within the sample encode an identical CDR3. The chain couples TRBV5-1 to TRBJ2-7; the D is unclear. The germline V and J ends were trimmed by 2 bases and 0 bases, with 3 bases remaining between them. Germline V gives CDR1 SGHRS, CDR2 YFSETQ. The CDR3 runs to 12 residues. The CDR3 sequence: CASSFSSYEQYF. The CDR3 DNA sequence: TGCGCCAGCAGCTTCAGCTCCTACGAGCAGTACTTC.

The CDR3 reads CASSLAPSGGLYEQFF. DNA for the CDR3: TGTGCCAGCAGCTTAGCGCCTAGCGGGGGATTATATGAGCAGTTCTTC. The chain is built from TRBV7-8 and TRBJ2-1, with 10 bases fitting TRBD2. The junction had 7 bases not matched to a gene; V was cut back by 0 bases and J by 8 bases. CDR3 length: 16 residues. CDR1 is SGHVS and CDR2 is FQNEAQ in the germline V gene. The full variable domain, rest sourced from reference TRBV7-8 and TRBJ2-1, is GAGVSQSPRYKVAKRGQDVALRCDPISGHVSLFWYQQALGQGPEFLTYFQNEAQLDKSGLPSDRFFAERPEGSVSTLKIQRTQQEDSAVYLCASSLAPSGGLYEQFFGPGTRLTVL.

V usage is TRBV7-9 and J usage is TRBJ1-1; 9 positions match TRBD1. The V gene's germline CDR1 is SEHNR and CDR2 FQNEAQ (reference sequence). The V gene end was trimmed by 5 bases and the J gene end by 7 bases; junction bases not matched to a gene: 11. The CDR3 consists of 15 residues. The CDR3 DNA is TGTGCCAGCAGCGCAGAAACAGGGGGCAAGGATGAAGCTTTCTTT. This sequence encodes CASSAETGGKDEAFF. Variable domain in full (rest from reference TRBV7-9 and TRBJ1-1): DTGVSQNPRHKITKRGQNVTFRCDPISEHNRLYWYRQTLGQGPEFLTYFQNEAQLEKSRLLSDRFSAERPKGSFSTLEIQRTEQGDSAMYLCASSAETGGKDEAFFGQGTRLTVV.

This chain uses TRBV18 with TRBJ2-1, with unresolved D. This CDR3 has 13 amino acids. V dropped 2 bases and J dropped 8 bases, with 10 bases sitting between them. From germline, CDR1 is KGHSH and CDR2 LQKENI. The CDR3: CASSPGLSDEQFF. DNA for the CDR3: TGTGCCAGCTCACCAGGGCTCTCTGATGAGCAGTTCTTC.

The rearrangement uses TRBV19 and TRBJ2-5, with D possibly being TRBD2 (6 bases). Trimming shortened V by 7 bases and J by 5 bases, and 17 bases separated the two germline ends. CDR3 length: 14 amino acids. Germline V gene data show CDR1 as LNHDA and CDR2 as SQIVND (reference sequence). CDR3: CASTDRRATETQYF. CDR3 DNA sequence: TGTGCCAGTACCGATAGGAGGGCTACCGAGACCCAGTACTTC. Looking up the rest from reference TRBV19 and TRBJ2-5 gives the full variable domain: DGGITQSPKYLFRKEGQNVTLSCEQNLNHDAMYWYRQDPGQGLRLIYYSQIVNDFQKGDIAEGYSVSREKKESFPLTVTSAQKNPTAFYLCASTDRRATETQYFGPGTRLLVL.

In its sample, this clone was seen a few times. The chain combines TRBV6-5 with TRBJ2-5; TRBD1 is a possible D gene (5 bases). V was trimmed by 4 bases and J by 7 bases, leaving 16 bases between them. Germline V CDR1 and CDR2: MNHEY, SVGAGI. This CDR3 is 14 amino acids long. CDR3 residues: CASSFQGFPGTQYF. The DNA of the CDR3 is TGTGCCAGCAGTTTCCAGGGTTTCCCAGGGACCCAGTACTTC.

The chain uses TRBV28 and TRBJ2-7, with 9 bases matching TRBD2. CDR3 length: 15 residues. Germline CDR1 is MDHEN and CDR2 is SYDVKM. With 1 base clipped from V and 7 bases from J, the junction kept 8 bases outside the gene matches. Here the CDR3 DNA reads TGTGCCAGCAGTTTATATGCGGGGGGGCTTTTAGAGCAGTACTTC. This translates into CASSLYAGGLLEQYF.

This clone was picked up a small number of times. The chain has TRBV5-1 and TRBJ2-7, with 9 bases aligning to TRBD1. With 3 bases clipped from V and 5 bases from J, the junction kept 12 bases outside the gene matches. Germline V gives CDR1 SGHRS, CDR2 YFSETQ. The CDR3 is made up of 16 amino acids. The CDR3 protein is CASSSGQGVVAHEQYF. The DNA of the CDR3 is TGCGCCAGCAGCTCGGGACAGGGTGTAGTCGCCCACGAGCAGTACTTC.

The rearrangement links TRBV11-2 to TRBJ2-3; 8 bases fit TRBD1. CDR1 SGHAT and CDR2 FQNNGV come from the germline V gene. The CDR3 runs to 15 residues. The V gene end was trimmed by 3 bases and the J gene end by 1 base; junction bases not matched to a gene: 3. The chain's CDR3 is CASSFQTGGTDTQYF. Here the CDR3 DNA reads TGTGCCAGCAGCTTCCAGACAGGGGGCACAGATACGCAGTATTTT.

The chain carries TRBV6-1 and TRBJ1-2, with unresolved D. CDR1 is MNHNS, CDR2 SASEGT, per germline. Trimming pared 3 bases from V and 0 bases from J, leaving 5 bases between. The CDR3 length is 13 residues. The CDR3 protein is CASSDTTNYGYTF. In DNA, the CDR3 is TGTGCCAGCAGTGACACAACTAACTATGGCTACACCTTC.

This clone was recorded only once. This rearrangement joins TRBV11-3 to TRBJ1-1; 10 bases map to TRBD1. Germline assignment: CDR1 SGHNT and CDR2 YENEEA. With V trimmed by 3 bases and J by 8 bases, 15 bases remained unmatched. The CDR3 loop spans 17 amino acids. CDR3 bases: TGTGCCAGCAGCTTTTCGTCGGGACAGGGGCTCCCCCGGGAAGCTTTCTTT. Translating gives CASSFSSGQGLPREAFF.

V and J are TRBV2 and TRBJ1-4, with 7 bases aligning to TRBD1. The trim removed 10 bases at V and 5 bases at J, leaving 7 bases unmatched. This CDR3 comprises 13 residues. The V gene's germline CDR1 is SNHLY and CDR2 FYNNEI. CDR3 sequence reads: CATGGQRNEKLFF. CDR3 sequence (DNA): TGTGCCACAGGGGGACAGAGAAATGAAAAACTGTTTTTT.

This clone was seen a handful of times. The V call is TRBV29-1, the J call TRBJ2-4, with 11 bases fitting TRBD1. V lost 6 bases and J lost 8; bases outside the gene matches: 9. CDR1 is SQVTM, CDR2 ANQGSEA, per germline. CDR3 length: 14 residues. The CDR3 DNA reads TGCAGCGTCGTACTGCCGGGACAGGGGGACATTCAGTACTTC. This encodes CSVVLPGQGDIQYF.

This clone came up many times. The V gene is TRBV10-1, the J gene TRBJ2-5; D is unresolved. Trimming pared 0 bases from V and 7 bases from J, leaving 12 bases between. The CDR3 is 14 residues long. From germline, CDR1 is WNHNN and CDR2 SYGVQD (reference sequence). The CDR3 coding sequence is TGCGCCAGCAGTGAGTCGTATGAGTCGGTGACCCAGTACTTC. Encoded protein: CASSESYESVTQYF.

The rearrangement joins TRBV25-1 to TRBJ2-7, with a tentative D call TRBD1 (6 bases). This CDR3 has 13 amino acids. Between the trimmed V and J ends, which lost 8 bases and 0 bases, there was a span of 11 bases. Germline CDR1 and CDR2: MGHDK and SYGVNS. DNA of the CDR3: TGTGCCAGCCGACAGGTGAGCTCCTACGAGCAGTACTTC. This sequence encodes CASRQVSSYEQYF.

This clone appeared a few times. This sequence joins TRBV5-1 and TRBJ2-2, with 9 nucleotides matching TRBD1. The ends lost 4 bases at V and 7 bases at J; junction bases unmatched: 5. The CDR3 is 14 amino acids. Germline V CDR1 and CDR2: SGHRS, YFSETQ. The CDR3 DNA follows: TGCGCCAGCAGCGTTGACAGGGGGGACGGGGAGCTGTTTTTT. Its translation: CASSVDRGDGELFF. Supplemented by reference TRBV5-1 and TRBJ2-2, the full variable domain reads KAGVTQTPRYLIKTRGQQVTLSCSPISGHRSVSWYQQTPGQGLQFLFEYFSETQRNKGNFPGRFSGRQFSNSRSEMNVSTLELGDSALYLCASSVDRGDGELFFGEGSRLTVL.

This sequence joins TRBV5-4 and TRBJ1-5; TRBD1 aligns across 8 bases. V was pared by 4 bases and J by 5 bases, with 5 bases of the junction left unmatched. CDR1 is SGHNT and CDR2 is YYREEE in the germline V gene (reference sequence). The length of the CDR3 is 14 residues. CDR3 region: CASSPGTGDQPQHF. CDR3 DNA sequence: TGTGCCAGCAGCCCGGGGACAGGTGATCAGCCCCAGCATTTT. The full variable domain, its missing parts supplied by reference TRBV5-4 and TRBJ1-5, is ETGVTQSPTHLIKTRGQQVTLRCSSQSGHNTVSWYQQALGQGPQFIFQYYREEENGRGNFPPRFSGLQFPNYSSELNVNALELDDSALYLCASSPGTGDQPQHFGDGTRLSIL.

CDR3 DNA sequence: TGTGCCTGGAGTGTAAACTCAGGGACAGGTTCACCCCTCCACTTT. It is translated as CAWSVNSGTGSPLHF. The chain carries TRBV30 and TRBJ1-6; 8 nucleotides match TRBD1. CDR1 is GTSNPN, CDR2 SVGIG, per germline (reference sequence). Losses at the gene ends were 0 bases for V and 9 bases for J; bases not matched to a gene: 7. The CDR3 sequence is 15 residues long.